The 30 T cell receptor beta chains below come from one sample, sequenced in a study of response to subunit inactivated influenza vaccine. Using its own MiXCR run on the RT-PCR reads, TCRdb lists one record per CDR3 protein. The table includes about 650,000 distinct CDR3 sequences, about 15% detected once. Sequenced material: PBMCs from blood, taken 12 days after vaccination. All receptors come from a man aged 45-60 years who received an inactivated influenza vaccine.

This clonotype was found once. The chain combines TRBV12-3 or TRBV12-4 with TRBJ1-4; D unresolved. The V end was cut by 2 bases, the J end by 6 bases, with 4 bases between. The CDR3 is 12 amino acids. The CDR3 DNA reads as TGTGCCAGCAGTTTAAAAGATGAAAAACTGTTTTTT. Translation gives CASSLKDEKLFF.

The V gene is TRBV20-1, the J gene TRBJ2-7, with TRBD2 as a possible D gene (5 bases). The CDR3 runs 15 residues. Trimming took off 3 bases at V and 3 bases at J, with 18 bases between the two ends. Per the germline V gene, CDR1 is DFQATT and CDR2 is SNEGSKA (reference sequence). CDR3 sequence: CSASGSAGVDYEQYF. The DNA for the CDR3 is TGCAGTGCTAGCGGGTCGGCGGGTGTGGACTACGAGCAGTACTTC.

This clonotype has only a few counts. The chain couples TRBV20-1 to TRBJ1-5, with TRBD1 matching 7 bases. Germline V lookup: CDR1 DFQATT, CDR2 SNEGSKA (reference sequence). With V trimmed by 3 bases and J by 3 bases, 5 bases remained unmatched. The CDR3 sequence is 14 residues long. As DNA, the CDR3 is TGCAGTGCTAGTTGGAGGGGGCTCAATCAGCCCCAGCATTTT. Its translation is CSASWRGLNQPQHF.

This clonotype was seen a handful of times. V gene TRBV6-1 combines with J gene TRBJ2-3, with 10 bases matching TRBD1. The CDR3 sequence is 15 residues long. Germline loops: CDR1 MNHNS, CDR2 SASEGT. J was trimmed by 8 bases and V by 6 bases; bases with no gene match: 11. The CDR3: CASSPRQGAAFTQYF. CDR3 DNA sequence: TGTGCCAGCAGCCCTCGACAGGGGGCGGCCTTTACGCAGTATTTT.

The chain uses TRBV9 and TRBJ2-5, with 16 nucleotides matching TRBD2. With 3 bases clipped from V and 5 bases from J, the junction kept 7 bases outside the gene matches. The CDR3 is 17 amino acids. Germline CDR1 reads SGDLS; CDR2 reads YYNGEE. CDR3 amino acids: CASSGGLAGGPGETQYF. In DNA form, the CDR3 reads TGTGCCAGCAGCGGGGGACTAGCGGGAGGGCCAGGGGAGACCCAGTACTTC.

V is TRBV29-1 and J is TRBJ2-5; TRBD2 matches 10 bases. The junction had 9 bases not matched to a gene; V was cut back by 7 bases and J by 4 bases. CDR1 is SQVTM and CDR2 is ANQGSEA in the germline V gene. The CDR3 is 14 amino acids. For the CDR3, the DNA is TGCAGCGGGGACGTAGCGGGGGGAGGAGAGACCCAGTACTTC. Amino acid sequence: CSGDVAGGGETQYF.

V and J are TRBV7-9 and TRBJ2-7; TRBD2 might be the D (6 bases). The ends were cut back, 5 bases at V and 5 bases at J, with 22 bases in the middle. The CDR3 has 16 residues. The germline CDR1 and CDR2 sequences are SEHNR and FQNEAQ (reference sequence). The DNA for the CDR3 is TGTGCCAGCAGCCCCAGAAATCTAGGGACTCCCCACGAGCAGTACTTC. It encodes CASSPRNLGTPHEQYF.

In its sample, this clonotype was seen many times. The rearrangement links TRBV7-9 to TRBJ1-1; D ambiguous. Trimming cost V 5 bases and J 0 bases, with 10 bases left between them. The CDR3 length is 14 residues. Germline CDR1 reads SEHNR; CDR2 reads FQNEAQ (reference sequence). CDR3 bases: TGTGCCAGCAGCGCGGGAGGGTTGAACACTGAAGCTTTCTTT. Its translation: CASSAGGLNTEAFF.

CDR3 nucleotides: TGTGCCAGCAGTCTCCTCTGGGGGGAGTTCCCCTACAATGAGCAGTTCTTC. Translating it yields CASSLLWGEFPYNEQFF. The chain employs TRBV28 and TRBJ2-1, with D possibly matching TRBD2 (6 bases). The CDR3 spans 17 residues. Germline CDR1 is MDHEN and CDR2 is SYDVKM. V gave up 5 bases and J gave up 2 bases, with 19 bases separating them.

The chain is built from TRBV6-2 or TRBV6-3 and TRBJ2-2; D may be TRBD1 (6 bases). V was cut by 2 bases and J by 6 bases, with 16 bases left in between. This CDR3 has 16 amino acids. Germline CDR1 MNHEY, CDR2 SVGEGT. CDR3 in DNA: TGTGCCAGCAGTTACCTGGGCAGGGGTCGATCCGGGGAGCTGTTTTTT. As protein: CASSYLGRGRSGELFF.

The chain uses TRBV5-6 and TRBJ2-7; no clear D. V was trimmed by 0 bases and J by 6 bases, leaving 7 bases between them. Germline V gene sequence: CDR1 SGHDT, CDR2 YYEEEE. The CDR3 is 12 amino acids. CDR3 nucleotide sequence: TGTGCCAGCAGCTTGGTGTCCCGCGAGCAGTACTTC. This sequence encodes CASSLVSREQYF.

This rearrangement joins TRBV15 to TRBJ2-7; D may be TRBD1 or TRBD2 (5 bases each). V lost 3 bases and J lost 3, with 15 bases in between. CDR3 length: 15 residues. Germline V gene sequence: CDR1 LNHNV, CDR2 YYDKDF (reference sequence). In DNA form, the CDR3 reads TGTGCCACCAGCAGGGACCGGGACGGAAACTACGAGCAGTACTTC. Its protein is CATSRDRDGNYEQYF.

This clonotype was found a few times. The chain joins TRBV6-2 or TRBV6-3 to TRBJ2-6; the D gene is possibly TRBD2 (6 bases). This CDR3 comprises 16 residues. Trimming left V 8 bases short and J 0 bases short, with 14 bases between. Germline V gives CDR1 MNHEY, CDR2 SVGEGT. The CDR3 loop is CASDGSMGSGANVLTF. CDR3 bases: TGTGCCAGCGACGGGAGTATGGGCTCTGGGGCCAACGTCCTGACTTTC.

The chain is built from TRBV12-5 and TRBJ2-1; the D gene is possibly TRBD1 (5 bases). V shed 7 bases and J shed 9 bases, with 16 bases lying between them. This CDR3 comprises 13 residues. Germline assignment: CDR1 LGHNT and CDR2 FRNRAP. The CDR3 spells CASAHLRVGEQFF. The DNA for the CDR3 is TGTGCTAGTGCCCACCTCAGGGTCGGTGAGCAGTTCTTC. Using reference TRBV12-5 and TRBJ2-1 for the parts outside the CDR3, the full variable domain is DARVTQTPRHKVTEMGQEVTMRCQPILGHNTVFWYRQTMMQGLELLAYFRNRAPLDDSGMPKDRFSAEMPDATLATLKIQPSEPRDSAVYFCASAHLRVGEQFFGPGTRLTVL.

This clonotype was observed a handful of times. This rearrangement joins TRBV11-2 to TRBJ2-3; D is unresolved. In germline, CDR1 is SGHAT, CDR2 FQNNGV. This CDR3 contains 15 residues. V was shortened by 5 bases and J by 0 bases, with 12 bases between the two germline ends. For the CDR3, the DNA is TGTGCCAGCAGCCCTATTGCCCGAAGCACAGATACGCAGTATTTT. Translated: CASSPIARSTDTQYF.

The chain carries TRBV12-3 or TRBV12-4 and TRBJ2-2, with D uncertain. The CDR3 is made up of 14 amino acids. Trimming pared 1 base from V and 5 bases from J, leaving 8 bases between. CDR3 nucleotides: TGTGCCAGCAGTTTAGTTCAGGAGACCGGGGAGCTGTTTTTT. It yields the protein CASSLVQETGELFF.

This clonotype was counted a few times. The rearrangement links TRBV25-1 to TRBJ1-1; the match to TRBD1 covers 8 bases. The V and J ends lost 6 bases and 7 bases, in that order; junction bases with no gene match: 10. This CDR3 comprises 14 residues. CDR1 is MGHDK and CDR2 is SYGVNS in the germline V gene. The CDR3 DNA follows: TGTGCCAGCAGCGTAATGGCAGGGGGCAGTGAAGCTTTCTTT. The encoded protein is CASSVMAGGSEAFF. Full variable domain (outside the CDR3, taken from reference TRBV25-1 and TRBJ1-1): EADIYQTPRYLVIGTGKKITLECSQTMGHDKMYWYQQDPGMELHLIHYSYGVNSTEKGDLSSESTVSRIRTEHFPLTLESARPSHTSQYLCASSVMAGGSEAFFGQGTRLTVV.

V usage is TRBV4-3 and J usage is TRBJ2-7; D uncertain. The CDR3 spans 13 residues. Looked up from germline, CDR1 is LGHNA and CDR2 is YSLEER. V was cut by 1 base and J by 3 bases, with 7 bases left in between. The chain's CDR3 is CASSQGVYYEQYF. The CDR3 region has the DNA TGCGCCAGCAGCCAAGGGGTCTACTACGAGCAGTACTTC.

The chain joins TRBV7-8 to TRBJ2-1; no clear D. Per germline, CDR1 SGHVS and CDR2 FQNEAQ. The CDR3 is made up of 16 amino acids. Trimming cost V 6 bases and J 4 bases, with 19 bases left between them. The CDR3 DNA sequence: TGTGCCAGCAGTTACGACTCCTTTTCTGGGTACAATGAGCAGTTCTTC. Translating gives CASSYDSFSGYNEQFF.

This rearrangement joins TRBV7-2 to TRBJ2-1, with D perhaps TRBD1 or TRBD2 (5 bases each). Germline V gene sequence: CDR1 SGHTA, CDR2 FQGNSA. Trimming removed 5 bases from V and 7 bases from J, with 15 bases in between. The CDR3 has 14 amino acids. The CDR3 coding sequence is TGTGCCAGCAGCCCGCCGGGACCTCCGAATGAGCAGTTCTTC. As protein: CASSPPGPPNEQFF. The full variable domain, completed using reference TRBV7-2 and TRBJ2-1, is GAGVSQSPSNKVTEKGKDVELRCDPISGHTALYWYRQSLGQGLEFLIYFQGNSAPDKSGLPSDRFSAERTGGSVSTLTIQRTQQEDSAVYLCASSPPGPPNEQFFGPGTRLTVL.

The V call is TRBV6-2 or TRBV6-3, the J call TRBJ2-1; TRBD2 matches at 8 bases. Germline lookup yields CDR1 MNHEY and CDR2 SVGEGT. The V gene end was trimmed by 4 bases and the J gene end by 15 bases; junction bases not matched to a gene: 8. CDR3 length equals 12 residues. Here the CDR3 DNA reads TGTGCCAGCAGTTTTCAGCGGGAGAAGGTGTTCTTC. This codes for CASSFQREKVFF.

This clonotype was detected a few times. Here the CDR3 DNA reads TGTGCCAGCAGACCCTCCGGGGCACCTAGCGATGAGCAGTTCTTC. This gives the protein CASRPSGAPSDEQFF. V is TRBV6-1 and J is TRBJ2-1; D is possibly TRBD2 (6 bases). Trimming pared 6 bases from V and 8 bases from J, leaving 20 bases between. Germline V lookup: CDR1 MNHNS, CDR2 SASEGT. This CDR3 has 15 amino acids.

This clonotype was observed a few times. The chain links TRBV27 to TRBJ2-1, with 12 bases that match TRBD2. The CDR3 is 15 amino acids. Germline assignment: CDR1 MNHEY and CDR2 SMNVEV (reference sequence). After removal of 5 bases from V and 8 bases from J, the junction contained 7 bases not matched to a gene. The chain's CDR3 is CASSPPGLAGHEQFF. As DNA, the CDR3 is TGTGCCAGCAGTCCTCCGGGACTAGCGGGTCATGAGCAGTTCTTC.

This clonotype was observed at least ten times. V gene TRBV12-3 or TRBV12-4 combines with J gene TRBJ2-1; 13 bases fit TRBD2. J gave up 6 bases and V 7 bases, and 9 bases lay outside the gene matches. The CDR3 loop spans 16 amino acids. In DNA, the CDR3 is TGTGCCAGCACTGCCTGGGGGACTAGCGGGGCCAATGAGCAGTTCTTC. Protein sequence: CASTAWGTSGANEQFF.

This clonotype was seen a handful of times. V and J are TRBV28 and TRBJ2-3; 15 positions match TRBD2. Germline V gene lookup returns CDR1 MDHEN and CDR2 SYDVKM. This CDR3 comprises 15 residues. With 4 bases clipped from V and 8 bases from J, the junction kept 4 bases outside the gene matches. As DNA, the CDR3 is TGTGCCAGCAGTTCATTGGGACTAGCGGGAGGTACGCAGTATTTT. Translating it yields CASSSLGLAGGTQYF.

This chain links TRBV3-1 with TRBJ2-2, with D perhaps matching TRBD1 or TRBD2 (5 bases each). V lost 2 bases and J lost 0, with 16 bases in between. The CDR3 has 18 residues. CDR1 LGHDT and CDR2 YNNKEL come from the germline V gene (reference sequence). The CDR3 nucleotides are TGTGCCAGCAGCCAACCCTCCGGGACGGCTACGAACACCGGGGAGCTGTTTTTT. Encoded protein: CASSQPSGTATNTGELFF.

This clonotype occurred a few times. The gene calls are TRBV10-3 and TRBJ2-5; TRBD1 is a possible D gene (6 bases). Trimming removed 0 bases at V and 5 bases at J, with 10 bases between. There are 14 residues in the CDR3. Looked up from germline, CDR1 is ENHRY and CDR2 is SYGVKD. The CDR3 nucleotides are TGTGCCATCAGTGAGTCGAATCAGGGGGAGACCCAGTACTTC. Translating gives CAISESNQGETQYF.

The chain recombines TRBV11-3 with TRBJ2-1; 7 nucleotides agree with TRBD1. This CDR3 region has 13 residues. V dropped 0 bases and J dropped 9; count of bases not matched to a gene: 2. The germline V gene encodes CDR1 SGHNT and CDR2 YENEEA. CDR3 sequence (DNA): TGTGCCAGCAGCTTAGATAGGACAGGTGAGCAGTTCTTC. Translated: CASSLDRTGEQFF. Complete variable domain (other parts from reference TRBV11-3 and TRBJ2-1): EAGVVQSPRYKIIEKKQPVAFWCNPISGHNTLYWYLQNLGQGPELLIRYENEEAVDDSQLPKDRFSAERLKGVDSTLKIQPAELGDSAVYLCASSLDRTGEQFFGPGTRLTVL.

The J gene is TRBJ2-7, the V gene TRBV19, with 9 bases aligning to TRBD2. This CDR3 comprises 15 residues. Germline CDR1 reads LNHDA; CDR2 reads SQIVND (reference sequence). The trim removed 3 bases at V and 2 bases at J, leaving 5 bases unmatched. CDR3: CASSMYSGSTYEQYF. CDR3 DNA: TGTGCCAGTAGTATGTATAGCGGGAGCACCTACGAGCAGTACTTC.

V and J are TRBV5-1 and TRBJ1-6; D gene unclear. The CDR3 has 15 residues. From germline, CDR1 is SGHRS and CDR2 YFSETQ. Deletions cut 4 bases from V and 0 bases from J, with 8 bases between. The CDR3 is CASSPDLSYNSPLHF. The CDR3 DNA follows: TGCGCCAGCAGCCCCGACCTCTCCTATAATTCACCCCTCCACTTT.